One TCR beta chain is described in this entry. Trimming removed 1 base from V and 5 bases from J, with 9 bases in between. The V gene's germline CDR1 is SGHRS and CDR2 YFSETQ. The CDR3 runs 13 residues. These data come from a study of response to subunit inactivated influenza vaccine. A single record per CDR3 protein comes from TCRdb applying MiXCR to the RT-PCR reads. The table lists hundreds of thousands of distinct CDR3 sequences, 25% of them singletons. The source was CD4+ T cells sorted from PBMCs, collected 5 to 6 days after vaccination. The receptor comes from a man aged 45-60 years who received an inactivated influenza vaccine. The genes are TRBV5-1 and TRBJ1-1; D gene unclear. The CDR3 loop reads CASSLQVETEAFF. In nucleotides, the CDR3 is TGCGCCAGCAGCTTGCAGGTGGAGACTGAAGCTTTCTTT.